This T cell receptor (beta chain) was observed in a study of CD8+CD57+ T cells in acquired aplastic anemia (dated by TCRdb to between 2017 and 2018). Regarding the study in general: A mean of approximately 3 ug of DNA, ranging from roughly 0.19 to 30 ug, was extracted from sorted CD4+ and CD8+ cells. Healthy donor samples averaged around 9.8 million reads for CD4+ and 11 million to 14 million for CD8+ cells. On the study overall, not on this receptor specifically: Some 27 CD8+ CDR3 sequences were found in both patients and controls but appeared to be highly expressed in patients and within the immunodominant clones of the patients. CD8+ Simpson's diversity did not differ significantly between patients and healthy controls (P=0.060).

Genomic DNA served as template for TCR beta VDJ combination and CDR3 sequence profiling. An Illumina HiSeq 2000 was used for TCR repertoire sequencing. As for the original processing: TRBV/TRBJ rearrangement plots, CDR3 size and DJ length profiles, and Simpson's diversity index were used to assess repertoires. The most abundant DNA sequence in the deep sequencing data was taken as the immunodominant clone. CDR3 amino acid sequences were screened for sharing across subjects and were compared with published repertoires and the VDJdb database. The raw public data were reprocessed by TCRdb itself: fastp quality trimming at Q25, MiXCR clonotype calling, in-frame beta chains only. Every distinct CDR3 protein forms one entry, paired with its most common genes and DNA. The V and J calls here are based on TCRdb, not the publication. The sample table holds approximately 65,000 distinct CDR3 sequences, of which about 50% were seen once. Of the sample, roughly 2.5% falls within the top ten clones.

This clonotype showed up many times. No antigen is known for it. No base quality information exists; no much larger clone differs at one position. CDR1 and CDR2 are drawn from the germline V gene: MNHNS, SASEGT. There are 16 amino acids in the CDR3, from cysteine to phenylalanine inclusive. The sequence is cut down to CDR3 DNA, 48 bases in frame from base 1. V is pared back by 7 bases and J by 4 bases, with 23 bases lying between the germline termini. In the study, sorted CD4+ and CD8+ blood T cells from patients with severe aplastic anemia and from healthy subjects underwent deep sequencing of TCR repertoires. Ficoll-Paque density gradient centrifugation was used to isolate peripheral blood mononuclear cells. CD4+ and CD8+ T cells were sorted by FACS or magnetic beads before DNA extraction.

The rearrangement joined TRBV6-1 to TRBJ2-7; the best D guess is TRBD2, with 6 bases matching. What was sequenced was sorted CD4+, CD8+, or CD8+CD57+ T cells (not recorded which) from PBMCs. The sequence derives from a human donor in good health, serving as a control. In nucleotides, the sequence is TGTGCCAGCACCATCAACCCCGTCGCGGGACTGTACGAGCAGTACTTC. Its coded protein is CASTINPVAGLYEQYF.